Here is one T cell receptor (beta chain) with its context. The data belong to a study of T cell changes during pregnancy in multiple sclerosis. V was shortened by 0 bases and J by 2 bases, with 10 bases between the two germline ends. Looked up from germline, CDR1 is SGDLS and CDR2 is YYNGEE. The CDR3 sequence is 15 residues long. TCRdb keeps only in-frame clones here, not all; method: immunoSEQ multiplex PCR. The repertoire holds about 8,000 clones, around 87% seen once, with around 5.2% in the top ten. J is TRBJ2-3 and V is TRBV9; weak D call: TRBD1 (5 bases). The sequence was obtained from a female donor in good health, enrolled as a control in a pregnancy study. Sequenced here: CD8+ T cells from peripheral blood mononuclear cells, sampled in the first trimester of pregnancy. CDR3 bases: TGTGCCAGCAGCGTAGGGGGCGCGGTCACAGATACGCAGTATTTT. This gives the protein CASSVGGAVTDTQYF.